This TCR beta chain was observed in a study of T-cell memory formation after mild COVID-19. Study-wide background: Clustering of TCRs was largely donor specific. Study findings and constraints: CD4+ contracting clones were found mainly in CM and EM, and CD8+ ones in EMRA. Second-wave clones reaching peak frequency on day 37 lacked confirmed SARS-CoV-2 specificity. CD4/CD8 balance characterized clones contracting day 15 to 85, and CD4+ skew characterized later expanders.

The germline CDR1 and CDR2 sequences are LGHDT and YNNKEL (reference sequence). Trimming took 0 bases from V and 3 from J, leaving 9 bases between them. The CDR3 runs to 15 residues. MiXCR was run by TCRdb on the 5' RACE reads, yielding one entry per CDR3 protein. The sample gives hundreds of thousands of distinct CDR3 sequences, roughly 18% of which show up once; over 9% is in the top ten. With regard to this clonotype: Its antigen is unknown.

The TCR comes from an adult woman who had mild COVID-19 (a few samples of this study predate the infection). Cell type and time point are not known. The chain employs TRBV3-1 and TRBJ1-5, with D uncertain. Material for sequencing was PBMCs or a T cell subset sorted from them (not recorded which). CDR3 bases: TGTGCCAGCAGCCAAGATTACACGGTCAATCAGCCCCAGCATTTT. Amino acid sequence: CASSQDYTVNQPQHF.